Listed below are T cell receptor beta chains from one sample, sequenced in a study of memory CD4+ T cells and cytomegalovirus serostatus. Produced via immunoSEQ multiplex PCR; TCRdb's table is partial and in-frame only. The sample lists tens of thousands of clones; around 79% were seen once. The sequencing sample was made of memory CD4+ T cells from blood. The receptors here all came from an adult in good health and CMV-seronegative. Both conserved end residues are part of each CDR3. Clone size is shown for a subset of rows, as once, few, many or a class of expanded clone.

v_call: TRBV7-2; j_call: TRBJ2-1; clone_size: .; cdr3_aa: CASSQSLSSYNEQFF
v_call: TRBV4-2; j_call: TRBJ2-7; clone_size: .; cdr3_aa: CASSQDAASGGALGEQYF
v_call: TRBV2; j_call: TRBJ2-3; clone_size: .; cdr3_aa: CASSGLDNTQYF
v_call: TRBV5-1; j_call: TRBJ2-3; clone_size: .; cdr3_aa: CASRLIPGADTQYF
v_call: TRBV2; j_call: TRBJ1-2; clone_size: .; cdr3_aa: CASSVSLAGYTF
v_call: TRBV9; j_call: TRBJ1-1; clone_size: .; cdr3_aa: CASSVEPGVGTEAFF
v_call: TRBV5-4; j_call: TRBJ2-7; clone_size: .; cdr3_aa: CASSRGLAGGEQYF
v_call: TRBV30; j_call: TRBJ2-1; clone_size: .; cdr3_aa: CAWMARIEQFF
v_call: TRBV18; j_call: TRBJ2-2; clone_size: .; cdr3_aa: CASSPRRESSNTGELFF
v_call: TRBV7-8; j_call: TRBJ1-2; clone_size: once; cdr3_aa: CASSLGTGQNYGYTF
v_call: TRBV9; j_call: TRBJ1-6; clone_size: .; cdr3_aa: CASSGGDSPLHF
v_call: TRBV19; j_call: TRBJ2-5; clone_size: medium-sized; cdr3_aa: CASSKSGTHSRETQYF
v_call: TRBV6-1; j_call: TRBJ1-2; clone_size: .; cdr3_aa: CASSEGTSNYGYTF